The source of this TCR beta chain is a study of CD8 T cells in ankylosing spondylitis. Study-level points and caveats: Made up of about eight highly homologous variants, a TCR beta motif appeared characteristic of ankylosing spondylitis blood. Relatively scarce in peripheral blood, disease-linked clones were CD8+.

Germline CDR1 and CDR2: SGHTA and FQGNSA. V shed 0 bases and J shed 8 bases, with 11 bases lying between them. The CDR3 length is 14 residues. With regard to this clonotype: Its cognate antigen is unknown.

Generation of TCR beta libraries employed quantitative 5'-RACE incorporating molecular barcodes. TCRdb redid the calling of the 5' RACE reads with MiXCR, one entry per CDR3 protein. Of hundreds of thousands of distinct CDR3 sequences in the sample, roughly 12% were seen once. The chain couples TRBV7-2 to TRBJ2-4; D not resolved. Sequencing input: blood, either unsorted or a sorted T cell fraction (not recorded which). The receptor was derived from a male donor with ankylosing spondylitis. In DNA, the CDR3 is TGTGCCAGCAGCTTAGCTGGCACGGGCTACATTCAGTACTTC. It yields the protein CASSLAGTGYIQYF.